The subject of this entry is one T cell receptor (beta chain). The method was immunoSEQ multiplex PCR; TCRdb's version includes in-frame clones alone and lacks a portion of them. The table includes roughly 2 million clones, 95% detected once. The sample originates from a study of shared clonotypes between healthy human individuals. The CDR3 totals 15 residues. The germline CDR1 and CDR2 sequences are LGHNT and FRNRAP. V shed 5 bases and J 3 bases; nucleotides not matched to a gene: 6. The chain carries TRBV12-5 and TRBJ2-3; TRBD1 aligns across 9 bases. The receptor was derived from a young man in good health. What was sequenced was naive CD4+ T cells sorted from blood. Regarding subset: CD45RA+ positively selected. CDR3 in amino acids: CASGPGTGRTDTQYF. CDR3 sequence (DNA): TGTGCTAGTGGTCCAGGGACAGGGAGAACAGATACGCAGTATTTT.